Below are 8 T cell receptor beta chains sequenced from a single sample in a study of T cell responses to AZD1222 COVID-19 vaccine. This table comes from immunoSEQ multiplex PCR, and its TCRdb copy is limited to in-frame clones, with some not included. The sample includes roughly 120,000 clones, 88% of them seen just once. The source material was peripheral blood, sampled 28 days after the second AZD1222 dose. Receptors were obtained from an adult who received the AZD1222 COVID-19 vaccine.

V and J are TRBV7-9 and TRBJ1-6; D is undetermined. The CDR3 length is 17 residues. Germline values: CDR1 SEHNR, CDR2 FQNEAQ (reference sequence). V shed 1 base and J shed 1 base, with 11 bases lying between them. This chain's CDR3 is CASSLGGTLSYNSPLHF. CDR3 in DNA: TGTGCCAGCAGCTTAGGTGGCACTCTATCCTATAATTCACCCCTCCACTTT.

Notes on this clone: Germline and junction disagree at one end, which may indicate a read error. The rearrangement links TRBV3-1 (or the pseudogene TRBV3-2) to TRBJ2-7, with 10 nucleotides matching TRBD1. This CDR3 comprises 16 residues. Germline lookup yields CDR1 LGHDT and CDR2 YNNKEL (reference sequence). CDR3 amino acids: CASSQRGWDRGHEQCF. The DNA for the CDR3 is TGTGCCAGCAGCCAGCGTGGTTGGGACAGGGGCCACGAGCAGTGCTTC.

The chain uses TRBV4-1 and TRBJ1-4; D uncertain. Germline assignment: CDR1 MGHRA and CDR2 YSYEKL. This CDR3 spans 16 amino acids. V shed 1 base and J shed 4 bases, with 13 bases lying between them. CDR3 protein: CASSQARRGNNEKLFF. DNA for the CDR3: TGCGCCAGCAGCCAAGCCAGGCGGGGAAATAATGAAAAACTGTTTTTT.

The chain employs TRBV11-2 and TRBJ1-1, with D possibly matching TRBD1 (5 bases). Per germline, CDR1 SGHAT and CDR2 FQNNGV. With 3 bases removed from V and 2 bases from J, the gap between germline ends came to 7 bases. This CDR3 spans 13 amino acids. CDR3 DNA: TGTGCCAGCAGCTTTCAGGGTAACACTGAAGCTTTCTTT. It encodes CASSFQGNTEAFF.

The J gene is TRBJ1-4, the V gene TRBV30, with D perhaps matching TRBD1 (5 bases). The ends were cut back, 2 bases at V and 13 bases at J, with 20 bases in the middle. This CDR3 has 14 residues. The germline V gene has CDR1 GTSNPN and CDR2 SVGIG (reference sequence). In DNA form, the CDR3 reads TGTGCCTGGAGTTTGTCCGGTCGCAGTAGGGGACTGTTTTTT. Its protein is CAWSLSGRSRGLFF.

This clone was seen once. The CDR3 spells CASSQGTGGGETQYF. CDR3 coding DNA: TGTGCCAGCAGCCAGGGAACGGGAGGGGGGGAGACCCAGTACTTC. This chain joins TRBV3-1 (or the pseudogene TRBV3-2) and TRBJ2-5; 8 bases align to TRBD2. Germline V lookup: CDR1 LGHDT, CDR2 YNNKEL (reference sequence). Losses at the gene ends were 3 bases for V and 5 bases for J; bases not matched to a gene: 8. CDR3 length equals 15 residues.

This clone was picked up a small number of times. V usage is TRBV10-2 and J usage is TRBJ1-5; D may be TRBD1 (6 bases). The V gene's germline CDR1 is WSHSY and CDR2 SAAADI. CDR3 length: 15 residues. Deletions cut 6 bases from V and 2 bases from J, with 14 bases between. The chain's CDR3 is CASSPAHRGNQPQHF. DNA of the CDR3: TGCGCCAGCAGCCCGGCACACAGGGGCAATCAGCCCCAGCATTTT.

The rearrangement uses TRBV5-4 and TRBJ2-1; TRBD2 is a possible D gene (6 bases). Germline V CDR1 and CDR2: SGHNT, YYREEE (reference sequence). V was clipped by 9 bases and J by 1 base, with 14 bases between them. The CDR3 loop spans 14 amino acids. The CDR3 nucleotides are TGTGCCACATCCCTAGGGACTTCCTACAATGAGCAGTTCTTC. Translated, it gives CATSLGTSYNEQFF.